One and the same sample provided the 8 T cell receptor beta chains below, sequenced in a study of blood T cell repertoires in COVID-19. TCRdb keeps only in-frame clones here, not all; method: immunoSEQ multiplex PCR. This sample carries 75,000 or so clones, approximately 87% of them seen once, and the ten largest clones take around a sixth. Material for sequencing was peripheral blood. These receptors were obtained from a woman at least 80 years old with acute or convalescent COVID-19.

This chain uses TRBV3-1 (or the pseudogene TRBV3-2) with TRBJ1-5; TRBD1 might be the D (6 bases). This CDR3 spans 16 amino acids. V gave up 1 base and J gave up 4 bases, with 14 bases separating them. Germline V gene data show CDR1 as LGHDT and CDR2 as YNNKEL (reference sequence). CDR3: CASSQGMQGPNQPQHF. The CDR3 DNA is TGTGCCAGCAGCCAAGGAATGCAGGGGCCTAATCAGCCCCAGCATTTT.

V and J are TRBV11-2 and TRBJ2-5; 7 bases are shared with TRBD1. Germline V gene lookup returns CDR1 SGHAT and CDR2 FQNNGV. With V trimmed by 5 bases and J by 9 bases, 9 bases remained unmatched. The CDR3 loop spans 13 amino acids. The CDR3 sequence: CASSGQASSAQYF. The CDR3 coding sequence is TGTGCCAGCAGCGGACAGGCTTCGTCGGCCCAGTACTTC.

This sequence joins TRBV6-5 and TRBJ2-7; 7 bases fit TRBD1. J gave up 3 bases and V 5 bases, and 4 bases lay outside the gene matches. This CDR3 is built from 13 residues. Germline loops: CDR1 MNHEY, CDR2 SVGAGI. This chain's CDR3 is CASSPGQDYEQYF. CDR3 nucleotides: TGTGCCAGCAGTCCTGGACAGGACTACGAGCAGTACTTC.

The V and J genes are TRBV27 and TRBJ2-5, with 8 positions matching TRBD2. CDR1 and CDR2 from the germline V gene are MNHEY and SMNVEV (reference sequence). The CDR3 extends over 15 amino acids. V trimming: 5 bases; J trimming: 1 base; junction bases outside the gene matches: 6. The CDR3 sequence is CASSTKAGGQETQYF. The CDR3 bases are TGTGCCAGCAGTACTAAGGCGGGAGGCCAAGAGACCCAGTACTTC.

This rearrangement joins TRBV19 to TRBJ1-4; tentative D call: TRBD1 (6 bases). The CDR3 has 16 residues. Germline CDR1 is LNHDA and CDR2 is SQIVND (reference sequence). V was pared by 3 bases and J by 0 bases, with 11 bases between. CDR3 loop: CASSIQGITTNEKLFF. The CDR3 nucleotides read TGTGCCAGTAGTATCCAGGGGATTACAACTAATGAAAAACTGTTTTTT.

Comment on this clone: One junction end does not reproduce the germline sequence, and a read error may be involved. The rearrangement uses TRBV27 and TRBJ2-3, with 10 bases matching TRBD2. This CDR3 has 16 amino acids. Germline CDR1 is MNHEY and CDR2 is SMNVEV (reference sequence). CDR3 amino acids: CTSSLSLAGVTDTQYF. In nucleotides, the CDR3 is TGTACCAGCAGTTTATCGCTAGCGGGAGTGACAGATACGCAGTATTTT.

J is TRBJ1-5 and V is TRBV18; 8 bases agree with TRBD1. Germline CDR1 is KGHSH and CDR2 is LQKENI. J gave up 6 bases and V 1 base, and 5 bases lay outside the gene matches. This CDR3 region has 15 residues. CDR3 coding DNA: TGTGCCAGCTCACCACGACAGGGGTCGAGTCAGCCCCAGCATTTT. Amino acid sequence: CASSPRQGSSQPQHF.

This clone was picked up a small number of times. This chain connects TRBV30 to TRBJ2-2; 16 positions match TRBD2. The trim removed 3 bases at V and 4 bases at J, leaving 8 bases unmatched. The CDR3 has 18 amino acids. CDR1 is GTSNPN, CDR2 SVGIG, per germline (reference sequence). CDR3 nucleotide sequence: TGTGCCTGGAGCCGACTGGGACTAGCGGGAGGGCGCACCGGGGAGCTGTTTTTT. Its translation is CAWSRLGLAGGRTGELFF.